The 32 T cell receptor beta chains below were found in one sample sequenced in a study of shared clonotypes between healthy human individuals. The method was immunoSEQ multiplex PCR; TCRdb's version includes in-frame clones alone and lacks a portion of them. Among more than 1,200,000 clones, around 98.5% were seen once, and the ten largest hold roughly 0.35%. Sequenced input: naive CD4+ T cells sorted from blood. As to subset: CD45RA+ positively selected. The receptor set was obtained from a man aged 25 to 40 in good health.

The chain carries TRBV18 and TRBJ1-5; TRBD1 might be the D (6 bases). Germline V gene data show CDR1 as KGHSH and CDR2 as LQKENI. V was trimmed by 2 bases and J by 6 bases, leaving 8 bases between them. The CDR3 loop spans 13 amino acids. The CDR3 reads CASSPTGTQPQHF. CDR3 nucleotide sequence: TGTGCCAGCTCACCAACAGGGACTCAGCCCCAGCATTTT.

This chain links TRBV2 with TRBJ2-1; 9 bases are a match to TRBD2. Unmatched junction bases numbered 6, after V lost 6 bases and J lost 3 bases. The germline V gene encodes CDR1 SNHLY and CDR2 FYNNEI. CDR3 size: 15 residues. The CDR3 DNA reads TGTGCCAGCAGAGCTATAGCGGGAGTCTACAATGAGCAGTTCTTC. Its protein product is CASRAIAGVYNEQFF.

In this sample, this clone turned up a few times. V usage is TRBV7-8 and J usage is TRBJ1-1; 7 nucleotides align to TRBD1. Germline V gives CDR1 SGHVS, CDR2 FQNEAQ. This CDR3 contains 14 residues. J lost 3 bases, V lost 5 bases, and 6 bases had no gene match. DNA of the CDR3: TGTGCCAGCAGCGACAGGGTTTCGGACACTGAAGCTTTCTTT. It codes for CASSDRVSDTEAFF.

The CDR3 loop is CASSLSGRGLYNEQFF. CDR3 DNA sequence: TGTGCCAGCAGCTTAAGCGGGAGGGGATTATACAATGAGCAGTTCTTC. This chain joins TRBV7-9 and TRBJ2-1; TRBD2 matches 10 bases. There are 16 residues in the CDR3. V shed 2 bases and J 4 bases; nucleotides not matched to a gene: 5. Per the germline V gene, CDR1 is SEHNR and CDR2 is FQNEAQ (reference sequence).

The chain links TRBV14 to TRBJ2-3; TRBD1 matches 7 bases. This CDR3 is built from 17 residues. Germline loops: CDR1 SGHDN, CDR2 FVKESK. V shed 4 bases and J 2 bases; nucleotides not matched to a gene: 12. CDR3 sequence (DNA): TGTGCCAGCAGCCCTAGAGCCCCGGGACAGACCACAGATACGCAGTATTTT. This codes for CASSPRAPGQTTDTQYF.

This clone was seen only once. This chain links TRBV28 with TRBJ2-1; no clear D gene. The germline V gene encodes CDR1 MDHEN and CDR2 SYDVKM. The CDR3 consists of 16 residues. V lost 6 bases, J lost 0 bases, and 15 bases lay in between. CDR3 DNA: TGTGCCAGCAGCCTCGCGGAGTTTATCTCCTACAATGAGCAGTTCTTC. The encoded protein is CASSLAEFISYNEQFF.

This clone was detected only once. This chain's CDR3 is CASSPGPKGTEAFF. The CDR3 nucleotides are TGTGCCAGCAGCCCCGGACCCAAGGGTACTGAAGCTTTCTTT. The rearrangement links TRBV7-8 to TRBJ1-1; no reliable D call. From germline, CDR1 is SGHVS and CDR2 FQNEAQ. The CDR3 runs to 14 residues. Trimming shortened V by 5 bases and J by 5 bases, and 15 bases separated the two germline ends.

The rearrangement joins TRBV6-5 to TRBJ2-2; 7 bases align to TRBD1. Germline loops: CDR1 MNHEY, CDR2 SVGAGI. V was pared by 4 bases and J by 5 bases, with 4 bases of the junction left unmatched. The CDR3 contains 14 residues. DNA for the CDR3: TGTGCCAGCAGTTTCACAGGGGTGACCGGGGAGCTGTTTTTT. This codes for CASSFTGVTGELFF.

The J gene is TRBJ2-7, the V gene TRBV18; 10 nucleotides agree with TRBD2. Germline CDR1 reads KGHSH; CDR2 reads LQKENI. V shed 5 bases and J 1 base; nucleotides not matched to a gene: 11. The CDR3 sequence is 17 residues long. DNA of the CDR3: TGTGCCAGCTCAATTACTAGCGGGGACGTTCGGTCCTACGAGCAGTACTTC. Translation gives CASSITSGDVRSYEQYF.

The chain recombines TRBV9 with TRBJ1-3; D is unclear. Trimming removed 0 bases from V and 4 bases from J, with 14 bases in between. This CDR3 has 16 residues. Germline values: CDR1 SGDLS, CDR2 YYNGEE. The CDR3 sequence: CASSVDMRGTGNTIYF. The DNA of the CDR3 is TGTGCCAGCAGCGTAGATATGCGGGGTACGGGAAACACCATATATTTT. The entire variable domain, with the rest obtained from reference TRBV9 and TRBJ1-3, is as follows: DSGVTQTPKHLITATGQRVTLRCSPRSGDLSVYWYQQSLDQGLQFLIQYYNGEERAKGNILERFSAQQFPDLHSELNLSSLELGDSALYFCASSVDMRGTGNTIYFGEGSWLTVV.

This chain joins TRBV18 and TRBJ2-1; D not resolved. Trimming cost V 2 bases and J 8 bases, with 19 bases left between them. The germline gives CDR1 KGHSH, CDR2 LQKENI. The CDR3 runs to 16 residues. CDR3 residues: CASSPFTPNPGDEQFF. The CDR3 coding sequence is TGTGCCAGCTCACCATTTACCCCGAACCCCGGCGATGAGCAGTTCTTC. Filled out from reference TRBV18 and TRBJ2-1, the complete variable domain reads NAGVMQNPRHLVRRRGQEARLRCSPMKGHSHVYWYRQLPEEGLKFMVYLQKENIIDESGMPKERFSAEFPKEGPSILRIQQVVRGDSAAYFCASSPFTPNPGDEQFFGPGTRLTVL.

The chain is built from TRBV5-4 and TRBJ2-5; perhaps TRBD2 as D (5 bases). V lost 3 bases and J 5 bases, leaving 11 bases between the germline ends. Germline V gene data show CDR1 as SGHNT and CDR2 as YYREEE (reference sequence). The CDR3 is made up of 13 amino acids. CDR3 sequence (DNA): TGTGCCAGCAGCTGGGTACCGGGGGAGACCCAGTACTTC. Its protein is CASSWVPGETQYF.

This CDR3 is CASSVAGQGVSDTQYF. The CDR3 DNA sequence: TGTGCCAGCAGCGTAGCGGGACAGGGAGTTTCAGATACGCAGTATTTT. The rearrangement uses TRBV9 and TRBJ2-3; 9 bases match TRBD1. CDR1 and CDR2 (germline): SGDLS, YYNGEE. The V and J ends lost 0 bases and 4 bases, in that order; junction bases with no gene match: 6. The CDR3 is made up of 16 amino acids. The variable domain in full, completed from reference TRBV9 and TRBJ2-3, reads DSGVTQTPKHLITATGQRVTLRCSPRSGDLSVYWYQQSLDQGLQFLIQYYNGEERAKGNILERFSAQQFPDLHSELNLSSLELGDSALYFCASSVAGQGVSDTQYFGPGTRLTVL.

The chain joins TRBV7-3 to TRBJ2-3, with D tentatively TRBD2 (6 bases). The CDR3 loop spans 15 amino acids. V was trimmed by 3 bases and J by 4 bases, leaving 14 bases between them. Germline loops: CDR1 SGHTA, CDR2 FQGTGA. CDR3 residues: CASSFRGNHPDTQYF. The CDR3 coding sequence is TGTGCCAGCAGCTTCCGCGGGAATCATCCAGATACGCAGTATTTT.

V is TRBV27 and J is TRBJ1-5; no reliable D call. The CDR3 runs to 14 residues. Trimming stripped 10 bases from V and 4 bases from J, with 17 bases between. CDR1 is MNHEY and CDR2 is SMNVEV in the germline V gene (reference sequence). DNA of the CDR3: TGTGCCACCTCGACGGCGTTGGGGAATCAGCCCCAGCATTTT. It specifies CATSTALGNQPQHF.

The chain is built from TRBV18 and TRBJ2-3; D gene ambiguous. Germline V gene lookup returns CDR1 KGHSH and CDR2 LQKENI. The V and J ends lost 3 bases and 0 bases respectively, with 4 bases between them. The CDR3 consists of 13 residues. In nucleotides, the CDR3 is TGTGCCAGCTCACCGGTTAGCACAGATACGCAGTATTTT. It specifies CASSPVSTDTQYF.

Only one count was recorded for this clone. The chain recombines TRBV5-1 with TRBJ1-4; possibly TRBD1 for D (5 bases). This CDR3 comprises 15 residues. V was pared by 0 bases and J by 8 bases, with 14 bases between. Looked up from germline, CDR1 is SGHRS and CDR2 is YFSETQ. The CDR3 region has the DNA TGCGCCAGCAGCTTGGGTGTAGGGGCGGGAGAAAAACTGTTTTTT. This gives the protein CASSLGVGAGEKLFF. The variable domain in full, completed from reference TRBV5-1 and TRBJ1-4, reads KAGVTQTPRYLIKTRGQQVTLSCSPISGHRSVSWYQQTPGQGLQFLFEYFSETQRNKGNFPGRFSGRQFSNSRSEMNVSTLELGDSALYLCASSLGVGAGEKLFFGSGTQLSVL.

In DNA form, the CDR3 reads TGCAGTCTGGGTTTTCGAAACACCATATATTTT. Protein product: CSLGFRNTIYF. The chain carries TRBV20-1 and TRBJ1-3; D unresolved. Trimming took off 8 bases at V and 5 bases at J, with 10 bases between the two ends. The CDR3 contains 11 residues. Germline-derived CDR1 and CDR2 are DFQATT and SNEGSKA (reference sequence).

The CDR3 DNA follows: TGTGCCAGCTCCGGCGGACTAGCGGGAGTGGGCGAGCAGTACTTC. It is translated as CASSGGLAGVGEQYF. The chain uses TRBV7-2 and TRBJ2-7; 13 nucleotides line up with TRBD2. CDR3 size: 15 residues. The V segment lost 8 bases and the J segment 6 bases; nucleotides outside the gene matches: 10. Germline V gene sequence: CDR1 SGHTA, CDR2 FQGNSA.

The V gene is TRBV5-4, the J gene TRBJ2-2; TRBD2 aligns across 16 bases. Unmatched junction bases numbered 7, after V lost 4 bases and J lost 4 bases. Germline CDR1 and CDR2: SGHNT and YYREEE (reference sequence). The CDR3 covers 18 residues. The CDR3 DNA is TGTGCCAGCAGCAAGGGACTAGCGGGAGGGCCGGGCACCGGGGAGCTGTTTTTT. It codes for CASSKGLAGGPGTGELFF.

This rearrangement joins TRBV11-3 to TRBJ2-5, with TRBD1 matching 11 bases. Losses at the gene ends were 5 bases for V and 5 bases for J; bases not matched to a gene: 7. The CDR3 length is 15 residues. CDR1 and CDR2 (germline): SGHNT, YENEEA. The CDR3 nucleotides read TGTGCCAGCAGCCACGGACAGGGGGCGGGGGAGACCCAGTACTTC. Translation: CASSHGQGAGETQYF.

The genes are TRBV6-1 and TRBJ2-1; D is uncertain. The CDR3 has 12 amino acids. CDR1 MNHNS and CDR2 SASEGT come from the germline V gene. Trimming took off 4 bases at V and 1 base at J, with 2 bases between the two ends. CDR3 nucleotides: TGTGCCAGCAGTGGGTCCTACAATGAGCAGTTCTTC. Its translation is CASSGSYNEQFF.

This clone was counted once. The chain recombines TRBV4-1 with TRBJ2-3; 7 bases are shared with TRBD2. The J segment lost 0 bases and the V segment lost 1 base, leaving 10 bases of the junction unmatched. Germline CDR1 reads MGHRA; CDR2 reads YSYEKL. This CDR3 contains 18 residues. CDR3 sequence reads: CASSQGLKASGSTDTQYF. CDR3 nucleotides: TGCGCCAGCAGCCAAGGACTAAAGGCTAGCGGTAGCACAGATACGCAGTATTTT.

J is TRBJ2-1 and V is TRBV9, with 15 nucleotides matching TRBD2. The CDR3 totals 20 residues. Germline V lookup: CDR1 SGDLS, CDR2 YYNGEE. Losses at the gene ends were 1 base for V and 0 bases for J; bases not matched to a gene: 8. CDR3 in amino acids: CASSVWGLAGGGTSYNEQFF. CDR3 nucleotides: TGTGCCAGCAGCGTATGGGGACTAGCGGGAGGAGGGACCTCCTACAATGAGCAGTTCTTC.

The chain carries TRBV6-6 and TRBJ2-1, with 9 positions matching TRBD2. Unmatched junction bases numbered 5, after V lost 0 bases and J lost 8 bases. Germline assignment: CDR1 MNHNY and CDR2 SVGAGI (reference sequence). This CDR3 spans 15 amino acids. The CDR3 is CASSYSSGSTDEQFF. The CDR3 nucleotides read TGTGCCAGCAGTTACTCTAGCGGGAGTACGGATGAGCAGTTCTTC.

The CDR3 DNA sequence: TGCGCCAGCAGCCAAGAAAGGCCGGGGGCGGGAGGGCAGAATACGCAGTATTTT. Translated: CASSQERPGAGGQNTQYF. V gene TRBV4-3 combines with J gene TRBJ2-3; TRBD2 aligns across 9 bases. Germline V gene lookup returns CDR1 LGHNA and CDR2 YSLEER. Unmatched junction bases numbered 14, after V lost 0 bases and J lost 7 bases. The CDR3 has 18 residues.

This chain joins TRBV9 and TRBJ2-3, with D possibly being TRBD1 or TRBD2 (5 bases each). V shed 4 bases and J shed 2 bases, with 11 bases lying between them. Germline V gene lookup returns CDR1 SGDLS and CDR2 YYNGEE. The CDR3 has 14 residues. CDR3 protein: CASSSLGTTDTQYF. In DNA, the CDR3 is TGTGCCAGCAGCTCCTTGGGGACCACAGATACGCAGTATTTT.

This clone was seen a single time. The chain recombines TRBV5-6 with TRBJ2-2; 9 nucleotides align to TRBD2. The V gene end was trimmed by 6 bases and the J gene end by 2 bases; junction bases not matched to a gene: 5. CDR1 SGHDT and CDR2 YYEEEE come from the germline V gene. The CDR3 is 15 residues long. The CDR3 nucleotides read TGTGCCAGCAAGAGGACTAGCGACAACACCGGGGAGCTGTTTTTT. Encoded protein: CASKRTSDNTGELFF.

The J gene is TRBJ1-4, the V gene TRBV5-1, with 7 positions matching TRBD1. With V trimmed by 4 bases and J by 1 base, 25 bases remained unmatched. The CDR3 extends over 22 amino acids. Germline CDR1 SGHRS, CDR2 YFSETQ. CDR3: CASSLWPFPGTADTQTNEKLFF. CDR3 DNA: TGCGCCAGCAGCCTTTGGCCCTTTCCCGGGACAGCCGATACTCAAACTAATGAAAAACTGTTTTTT.

This clone was observed once. The rearrangement uses TRBV18 and TRBJ2-7; a possible D gene is TRBD2 (5 bases). This CDR3 comprises 16 residues. CDR1 is KGHSH and CDR2 is LQKENI in the germline V gene. Trimming removed 0 bases at V and 2 bases at J, with 14 bases between. As DNA, the CDR3 is TGTGCCAGCTCACCACCCGGCCGGTCCGGGACCTACGAGCAGTACTTC. As protein: CASSPPGRSGTYEQYF. The full variable domain, its missing parts supplied by reference TRBV18 and TRBJ2-7, is NAGVMQNPRHLVRRRGQEARLRCSPMKGHSHVYWYRQLPEEGLKFMVYLQKENIIDESGMPKERFSAEFPKEGPSILRIQQVVRGDSAAYFCASSPPGRSGTYEQYFGPGTRLTVT.

This chain links TRBV5-4 with TRBJ2-1, with 7 nucleotides matching TRBD2. CDR3 length: 17 residues. The germline V gene encodes CDR1 SGHNT and CDR2 YYREEE (reference sequence). The V segment lost 4 bases and the J segment 3 bases; nucleotides outside the gene matches: 13. CDR3 protein: CASSPGAGVGNYNEQFF. The CDR3 region has the DNA TGTGCCAGCAGCCCCGGTGCGGGAGTAGGGAACTACAATGAGCAGTTCTTC.

The V call is TRBV2, the J call TRBJ2-7; 7 bases fit TRBD2. The junction had 9 bases not matched to a gene; V was cut back by 4 bases and J by 3 bases. This CDR3 comprises 15 residues. The V gene's germline CDR1 is SNHLY and CDR2 FYNNEI. The CDR3, as DNA: TGTGCCAGCAGTGTCTTCGGCGGGAGATACTACGAGCAGTACTTC. Translating gives CASSVFGGRYYEQYF.